The present T cell receptor (beta chain) was sequenced within a study of T cell responses to AZD1222 COVID-19 vaccine. Study conclusions and caveats: Unmutated regions of variants are reportedly targeted by nearly half of spike-specific TCRs. Clonal diversity may have been underestimated, and the donors were mostly white British, with more females than males.

Concerning this clone itself: The antigen is unknown.

Sequenced by immunoSEQ multiplex PCR; TCRdb stores in-frame clones only, minus some. The top ten hold about 1.6% of the sample, which has over 150,000 clones, about nine tenths seen once. V was cut by 7 bases and J by 15 bases, with 16 bases left in between. Germline V CDR1 and CDR2: MGHDK, SYGVNS. This CDR3 comprises 12 residues. Sequenced material: peripheral blood, taken on day 0 of AZD1222 vaccination. The rearrangement uses TRBV25-1 and TRBJ1-6, with D unclear. This receptor was obtained from an adult in good health. CDR3 DNA: TGTGCCAGCACGAGGCCAGGCGGGCGCCTCCACTTT. This codes for CASTRPGGRLHF.